Listed here are 10 T cell receptor beta chains from one sample, sequenced in a study of CD8+ T cells in alopecia areata. Extracted RNA was reverse transcribed, and the resulting cDNA served as sequencing template. TCRdb's copy holds only in-frame clones and misses some; the assay was immunoSEQ multiplex PCR. The sample consists of 150,000 to 200,000 clones, 45% to 60% of them appearing once. Treatment reported: oral pan-JAK inhibitor, 5-10 mg twice daily. The sample here was CD8+ T cells sorted from blood, taken around week 52, from a patient treated with tofacitinib. Source of these receptors: a human donor with alopecia areata.

Only a few counts were recorded for this clone. This chain joins TRBV27 and TRBJ1-2, with D perhaps TRBD1 (6 bases). Per the germline V gene, CDR1 is MNHEY and CDR2 is SMNVEV (reference sequence). V shed 6 bases and J shed 5 bases, with 10 bases lying between them. This CDR3 contains 12 residues. CDR3 amino acids: CASRQGLYGYTF. CDR3 nucleotides: TGTGCCAGCAGACAGGGCTTGTATGGCTACACCTTC.

V is TRBV30 and J is TRBJ1-1; D unclear. This CDR3 comprises 13 residues. Germline V gives CDR1 GTSNPN, CDR2 SVGIG (reference sequence). V was pared by 0 bases and J by 5 bases, with 10 bases between. CDR3 sequence reads: CAWSVEGGTEAFF. As DNA, the CDR3 is TGTGCCTGGAGTGTTGAAGGTGGGACTGAAGCTTTCTTT.

The chain recombines TRBV10-3 with TRBJ1-6; 8 bases line up with TRBD1. J was trimmed by 8 bases and V by 5 bases; bases with no gene match: 2. This CDR3 has 13 residues. Looked up from germline, CDR1 is ENHRY and CDR2 is SYGVKD. The CDR3 loop reads CAISSDRDSPLHF. The CDR3 region has the DNA TGTGCCATCAGTTCGGACAGGGATTCACCCCTCCACTTT.

This clone has a handful of counts. The chain carries TRBV13 and TRBJ2-3; TRBD2 might be the D (6 bases). Germline-derived CDR1 and CDR2 are PRHDT and FYEKMQ (reference sequence). The CDR3 spans 14 residues. Trimming cost V 4 bases and J 9 bases, with 17 bases left between them. The CDR3 spells CASSWRSGTATQYF. In DNA form, the CDR3 reads TGTGCCAGCAGCTGGAGGTCCGGGACTGCCACGCAGTATTTT. The variable domain in full, with the rest retrieved from reference TRBV13 and TRBJ2-3, is AAGVIQSPRHLIKEKRETATLKCYPIPRHDTVYWYQQGPGQDPQFLISFYEKMQSDKGSIPDRFSAQQFSDYHSELNMSSLELGDSALYFCASSWRSGTATQYFGPGTRLTVL.

This chain uses TRBV5-1 with TRBJ2-7, with 7 bases matching TRBD1. The CDR3 spans 14 residues. Germline assignment: CDR1 SGHRS and CDR2 YFSETQ. V lost 4 bases and J lost 4; bases outside the gene matches: 8. CDR3 in amino acids: CASSPVGTDYEQYF. CDR3 in DNA: TGCGCCAGCAGCCCCGTTGGGACAGATTACGAGCAGTACTTC.

This clone was detected only a few times. The rearrangement links TRBV6-5 to TRBJ2-7; D possibly corresponds to TRBD2 (7 bases). The CDR3 sequence is 14 residues long. CDR1 and CDR2 (germline): MNHEY, SVGAGI. V was shortened by 5 bases and J by 7 bases, with 18 bases between the two germline ends. The CDR3: CASSPRGGGLEQYF. The CDR3 DNA reads as TGTGCCAGCAGTCCTCGGGGAGGGGGGCTGGAGCAGTACTTC.

The V and J genes are TRBV25-1 and TRBJ1-4, with D perhaps matching TRBD1 (6 bases). Trimming stripped 5 bases from V and 1 base from J, with 17 bases between. Germline values: CDR1 MGHDK, CDR2 SYGVNS. The length of the CDR3 is 17 residues. The CDR3 spells CASSPWGEGGTNEKLFF. DNA for the CDR3: TGTGCCAGCAGTCCCTGGGGGGAAGGGGGAACTAATGAAAAACTGTTTTTT.

The chain carries TRBV30 and TRBJ2-7; 8 nucleotides agree with TRBD1. With V trimmed by 5 bases and J by 1 base, 4 bases remained unmatched. CDR1 GTSNPN and CDR2 SVGIG come from the germline V gene (reference sequence). The CDR3 totals 13 residues. The CDR3 here is CAWETGVSYEQYF. The CDR3 bases are TGTGCCTGGGAGACAGGGGTTTCCTACGAGCAGTACTTC.

The chain joins TRBV5-4 to TRBJ2-7, with a possible D match to TRBD1 (6 bases). The germline V gene encodes CDR1 SGHNT and CDR2 YYREEE (reference sequence). V lost 1 base, J lost 4 bases, and 9 bases lay in between. The CDR3 runs to 13 residues. The CDR3 loop reads CASSLNRAYEQYF. CDR3 DNA: TGTGCCAGCAGCTTGAACAGGGCATACGAGCAGTACTTC.

This clone has only a few counts. Other DNA sequences in this sample translate to the same CDR3. This sequence joins TRBV30 and TRBJ2-1, with D possibly matching TRBD2 (5 bases). The V end lost 0 bases, the J end lost 7 bases, and 7 bases lay between the germline ends. The CDR3 is 12 residues long. Per germline, CDR1 GTSNPN and CDR2 SVGIG (reference sequence). CDR3 in amino acids: CAWSVRGNEQFF. The CDR3, as DNA: TGTGCCTGGAGTGTAAGAGGGAATGAGCAGTTCTTC.